The 27 T cell receptor beta chains given below trace back to one sample, sequenced in a study of T cells in Graves' hyperthyroidism and ophthalmopathy. The source material, RNA transcripts, was used to amplify TCR beta CDR3 regions. The TCR CDR3 first-round RT-PCR relied on the HTBI primer set. TCRdb re-called the multiplex PCR reads with MiXCR, one entry per CDR3 protein. This sample carries fewer than 400,000 distinct CDR3 sequences, 20% to 25% of them seen once, and the ten largest clones take around four fifths. The material sequenced was blood. These receptors were taken from a man aged 50 or older with Graves' hyperthyroidism.

The chain joins TRBV14 to TRBJ1-1; 10 nucleotides align to TRBD1. Germline CDR1 is SGHDN and CDR2 is FVKESK. CDR3 length: 22 residues. V lost 1 base to trimming and J lost 0 bases; unmatched junction nucleotides: 20. CDR3 region: CASSQVTAGTGALTALNTEAFF. The CDR3 coding sequence is TGTGCCAGCAGCCAAGTTACGGCCGGGACAGGGGCCTTAACGGCCTTGAACACTGAAGCTTTCTTT.

The V and J genes are TRBV11-2 and TRBJ2-1; D not certain. The germline V and J ends were trimmed by 3 bases and 8 bases, with 5 bases remaining between them. CDR3 length: 11 residues. Germline V gene data show CDR1 as SGHAT and CDR2 as FQNNGV. CDR3 sequence: CASSLSHEQFF. Written as DNA, the CDR3 is TGTGCCAGCAGCTTGTCGCATGAGCAGTTCTTC.

This clonotype was counted many times. The rearrangement links TRBV7-2 to TRBJ2-4, with 8 positions matching TRBD2. The J segment lost 6 bases and the V segment lost 1 base, leaving 5 bases of the junction unmatched. This CDR3 spans 15 amino acids. CDR1 and CDR2 from the germline V gene are SGHTA and FQGNSA. CDR3 protein: CASSLDVGTRNIQYF. The CDR3 DNA is TGTGCCAGCAGCTTAGATGTCGGGACTAGAAACATTCAGTACTTC.

This clonotype was seen just once. The J gene is TRBJ1-1, the V gene TRBV27, with unresolved D. CDR1 and CDR2 from the germline V gene are MNHEY and SMNVEV (reference sequence). CDR3 length: 13 amino acids. Trimming cost V 8 bases and J 2 bases, with 12 bases left between them. The CDR3 DNA reads TGTGCCAGCCTCCCGGACGGTAACACTGAAGCTTTCTTT. Translating gives CASLPDGNTEAFF.

This clonotype has a handful of counts. The chain uses TRBV19 and TRBJ1-1, with 8 nucleotides matching TRBD1. Per germline, CDR1 LNHDA and CDR2 SQIVND (reference sequence). The CDR3 is made up of 14 amino acids. J gave up 0 bases and V 6 bases, and 3 bases lay outside the gene matches. CDR3 protein: CASRTGQVNTEAFF. CDR3 DNA: TGTGCCAGTAGGACGGGACAGGTGAACACTGAAGCTTTCTTT.

In nucleotides, the CDR3 is TGCGCCAGCAGTGACGGGACTGTGGCGCAAGAGACCCAGTACTTC. Protein: CASSDGTVAQETQYF. V usage is TRBV10-2 and J usage is TRBJ2-5; D perhaps matches TRBD2 (6 bases). Germline CDR1 is WSHSY and CDR2 is SAAADI. The CDR3 length is 15 residues. The germline V and J ends were trimmed by 3 bases and 2 bases, with 13 bases remaining between them.

This clonotype showed up just a few times. The chain has TRBV6-1 and TRBJ2-1; D gene uncertain. V shed 8 bases and J shed 8 bases, with 19 bases lying between them. Germline CDR1 is MNHNS and CDR2 is SASEGT. The CDR3 has 14 amino acids. CDR3 protein: CASGASMTSYEQFF. The CDR3 region has the DNA TGTGCCAGCGGCGCCAGTATGACGAGTTATGAGCAGTTCTTC.

This clonotype is a singleton in its sample. The rearrangement joins TRBV4-2 to TRBJ1-5, with a possible D match to TRBD1 (5 bases). V was trimmed by 0 bases and J by 6 bases, leaving 9 bases between them. Germline values: CDR1 LGHNA, CDR2 YNFKEQ. The CDR3 covers 14 residues. In DNA form, the CDR3 reads TGTGCCAGCAGCCAAGATGGGGGGATTCAGCCCCAGCATTTT. This encodes CASSQDGGIQPQHF.

This clonotype was found a few times. V and J are TRBV27 and TRBJ2-3, with 14 bases that match TRBD2. Germline trimming cut 4 bases from V and 1 base from J; bases unmatched to any gene: 7. The V gene's germline CDR1 is MNHEY and CDR2 SMNVEV (reference sequence). The CDR3 spans 18 residues. The CDR3 here is CASSSLAGLAGGTDTQYF. Written as DNA, the CDR3 is TGTGCCAGCAGTTCCCTCGCGGGACTAGCGGGGGGCACAGATACGCAGTATTTT.

This clonotype appeared a few times. The CDR3 protein is CASSRYREDYEQYF. In DNA, the CDR3 is TGTGCCAGCTCACGTTACAGGGAGGACTACGAGCAGTACTTC. This chain joins TRBV18 and TRBJ2-7, with D perhaps being TRBD1 or TRBD2 (6 bases each). The CDR3 totals 14 residues. The V end lost 4 bases, the J end lost 3 bases, and 13 bases lay between the germline ends. CDR1 is KGHSH, CDR2 LQKENI, per germline.

The rearrangement joins TRBV5-1 to TRBJ1-6; D not certain. Per the germline V gene, CDR1 is SGHRS and CDR2 is YFSETQ. The V and J ends lost 0 bases and 0 bases respectively, with 7 bases between them. The CDR3 totals 16 residues. This chain's CDR3 is CASSLEEISYNSPLHF. In DNA form, the CDR3 reads TGCGCCAGCAGCTTGGAGGAGATCTCCTATAATTCACCCCTCCACTTT.

In the case of this clonotype: A much larger clone differs from this one at a single base, so this may be a read error. The rearrangement uses TRBV30 and TRBJ2-3, with no clear D. CDR1 GTSNPN and CDR2 SVGIG come from the germline V gene (reference sequence). This CDR3 region has 12 residues. In DNA form, the CDR3 reads TGTACCTGGAGTCCGGGCACAGATACGCAGTATTTT. Encoded protein: CTWSPGTDTQYF.

This clonotype occurred many times. This chain connects TRBV12-3 or TRBV12-4 to TRBJ1-1; D remains ambiguous. CDR3 length equals 11 residues. V was trimmed by 6 bases and J by 9 bases, leaving 11 bases between them. DNA of the CDR3: TGTGCCAGCAGCCGTCGGGCACAAGCTTTCTTT. Amino acid sequence: CASSRRAQAFF.

In its sample, this clonotype was seen many times. This sequence joins TRBV6-2 or TRBV6-3 and TRBJ1-2; D gene uncertain. CDR3 size: 12 residues. V was trimmed by 4 bases and J by 0 bases, leaving 3 bases between them. Germline CDR1 is MNHEY and CDR2 is SVGEGT. The CDR3 is CASSWTNYGYTF. The CDR3 bases are TGTGCCAGCAGTTGGACTAACTATGGCTACACCTTC.

This clonotype came up many times. V gene TRBV3-1 combines with J gene TRBJ1-1, with D tentatively TRBD1 (6 bases). The CDR3 covers 15 residues. The V and J ends lost 0 bases and 4 bases respectively, with 12 bases between them. In germline, CDR1 is LGHDT, CDR2 YNNKEL (reference sequence). The CDR3: CASSQDIGGTTEAFF. The CDR3 DNA is TGTGCCAGCAGCCAAGATATCGGGGGCACCACTGAAGCTTTCTTT.

This rearrangement joins TRBV18 to TRBJ2-2; perhaps TRBD2 as D (6 bases). The CDR3 extends over 17 amino acids. Germline values: CDR1 KGHSH, CDR2 LQKENI. Between the trimmed V and J ends, which lost 6 bases and 6 bases, there was a span of 23 bases. Written as DNA, the CDR3 is TGTGCCAGCTCTACCACGGTGCAGGGAGGTGCTTCCGGGGAGCTGTTTTTT. This sequence encodes CASSTTVQGGASGELFF.

The chain combines TRBV11-2 with TRBJ1-4; the D gene is possibly TRBD1 (5 bases). V was cut by 5 bases and J by 0 bases, with 19 bases left in between. This CDR3 has 18 residues. Germline V gene lookup returns CDR1 SGHAT and CDR2 FQNNGV. The CDR3 DNA follows: TGTGCCAGCAGCAGGGGCGGCCTGGCAAGTGCAACTAATGAAAAACTGTTTTTT. Its translation is CASSRGGLASATNEKLFF.

This clonotype was recorded a few times. The rearrangement links TRBV28 to TRBJ2-3, with 14 nucleotides matching TRBD2. CDR3 length: 16 residues. J was trimmed by 1 base and V by 8 bases; bases with no gene match: 5. CDR1 and CDR2 from the germline V gene are MDHEN and SYDVKM. The CDR3 loop reads CASYGGLAGGTDTQYF. The CDR3 bases are TGTGCCAGCTACGGGGGACTAGCGGGGGGCACAGATACGCAGTATTTT.

The genes are TRBV6-1 and TRBJ1-5, with 7 nucleotides matching TRBD1. In germline, CDR1 is MNHNS, CDR2 SASEGT. The CDR3 extends over 12 amino acids. Trimming at V came to 5 bases and at J to 7 bases, leaving 2 bases not matched to a gene. As DNA, the CDR3 is TGTGCCAGCAGTCGACAGGGCCAGCCCCAGCATTTT. Translated, it gives CASSRQGQPQHF.

This chain uses TRBV20-1 with TRBJ2-7; D call uncertain. The CDR3 spans 14 residues. V was pared by 0 bases and J by 1 base, with 10 bases between. The germline V gene encodes CDR1 DFQATT and CDR2 SNEGSKA (reference sequence). CDR3 loop: CSARDLGRSYEQYF. The CDR3 nucleotides are TGCAGTGCTAGAGACTTGGGCAGATCCTACGAGCAGTACTTC.

This rearrangement joins TRBV12-3 or TRBV12-4 to TRBJ1-6; the match to TRBD1 covers 10 bases. CDR3 length: 13 residues. V shed 8 bases, J shed 9 bases, and the junction held 4 bases outside the gene matches. The CDR3 reads CASGTGVSSPLHF. In DNA, the CDR3 is TGTGCCAGCGGGACAGGGGTTTCTTCACCCCTCCACTTT.

The J gene is TRBJ2-7, the V gene TRBV6-6; 7 positions match TRBD1. The CDR3 sequence is 14 residues long. V dropped 1 base and J dropped 2; count of bases not matched to a gene: 2. Germline V gene lookup returns CDR1 MNHNY and CDR2 SVGAGI (reference sequence). CDR3 nucleotides: TGTGCCAGCAGTTACTTCCAGGGGGCCTACGAGCAGTACTTC. Its translation is CASSYFQGAYEQYF.

The chain is built from TRBV20-1 and TRBJ2-1, with 8 bases matching TRBD1. Germline V gives CDR1 DFQATT, CDR2 SNEGSKA (reference sequence). V was clipped by 0 bases and J by 9 bases; unmatched bases: 16. CDR3 length: 17 amino acids. The CDR3 coding sequence is TGCAGTGCTAGAGATCTCCGGTCAGGGGGCGTCCTCGGTGAGCAGTTCTTC. Translated, it gives CSARDLRSGGVLGEQFF.

This clonotype was picked up many times. This chain uses TRBV2 with TRBJ2-7; D gene uncertain. CDR3 size: 13 residues. V was shortened by 1 base and J by 4 bases, with 8 bases between the two germline ends. Germline-derived CDR1 and CDR2 are SNHLY and FYNNEI. Here the CDR3 DNA reads TGTGCCAGCAGTGAAGGCCAACCGTACGAGCAGTACTTC. Residues: CASSEGQPYEQYF.

This clonotype came up many times. The J gene is TRBJ2-3, the V gene TRBV20-1, with 8 bases matching TRBD1. This CDR3 is 15 amino acids long. Trimming at V came to 0 bases and at J to 3 bases, leaving 5 bases not matched to a gene. CDR1 is DFQATT and CDR2 is SNEGSKA in the germline V gene (reference sequence). The CDR3 nucleotides read TGCAGTGCTAGAGATAGTGGGACAGGTACAGATACGCAGTATTTT. Amino acids: CSARDSGTGTDTQYF.

This clonotype was found many times. The chain links TRBV5-6 to TRBJ2-1; TRBD2 might be the D (6 bases). CDR3 length equals 14 residues. The germline CDR1 and CDR2 sequences are SGHDT and YYEEEE. V lost 1 base and J lost 5, with 10 bases in between. CDR3 coding DNA: TGTGCCAGCAGCTTGAAGCGGGTTGACAATGAGCAGTTCTTC. Encoded protein: CASSLKRVDNEQFF.

The rearrangement joins TRBV6-1 to TRBJ2-1; 11 nucleotides line up with TRBD2. Germline values: CDR1 MNHNS, CDR2 SASEGT. Trimming cost V 5 bases and J 6 bases; bases outside gene matches: 6. The CDR3 runs 15 residues. The CDR3 reads CASSPLAGGGNEQFF. The DNA for the CDR3 is TGTGCCAGCAGTCCCCTAGCGGGAGGTGGCAATGAGCAGTTCTTC.